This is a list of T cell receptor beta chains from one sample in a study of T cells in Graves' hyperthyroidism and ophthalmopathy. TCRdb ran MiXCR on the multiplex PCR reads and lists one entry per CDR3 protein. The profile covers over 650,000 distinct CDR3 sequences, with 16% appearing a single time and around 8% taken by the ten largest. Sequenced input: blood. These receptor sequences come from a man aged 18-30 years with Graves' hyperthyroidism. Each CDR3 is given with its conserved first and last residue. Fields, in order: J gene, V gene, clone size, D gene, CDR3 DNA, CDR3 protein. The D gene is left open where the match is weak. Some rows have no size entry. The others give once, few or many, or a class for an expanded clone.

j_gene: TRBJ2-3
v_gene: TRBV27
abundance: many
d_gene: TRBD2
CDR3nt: TGTGCCAGCAGTGTCGGGACTAGCGGGCTGGAGGAAGATACGCAGTATTTT
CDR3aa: CASSVGTSGLEEDTQYF

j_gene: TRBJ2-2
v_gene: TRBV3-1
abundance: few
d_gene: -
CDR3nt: TGTGCCAGCAGCCAAGCGGGAGATAGCGGGGAGCTGTTTTTT
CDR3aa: CASSQAGDSGELFF

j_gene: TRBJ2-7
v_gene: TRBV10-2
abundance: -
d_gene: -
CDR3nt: TGCGCCAGCAGTGAGTCCGAGGGGCTCATGGCCTACGAGCAGTACTTC
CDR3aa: CASSESEGLMAYEQYF

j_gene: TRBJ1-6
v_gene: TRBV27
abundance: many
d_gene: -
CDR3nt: TGTGCCAGCAGCCTGTCGTGGAGTTCACCCCTCCACTTT
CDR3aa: CASSLSWSSPLHF

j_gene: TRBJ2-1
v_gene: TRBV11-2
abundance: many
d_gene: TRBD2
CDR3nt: TGTGCCAGCAGCTTTCTCGGTCGGACTAGCTACAATGAGCAGTTCTTC
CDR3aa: CASSFLGRTSYNEQFF

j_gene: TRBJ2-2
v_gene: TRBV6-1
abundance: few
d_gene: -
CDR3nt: TGTGCCAGCAGTCTCACAACGTGGACAGCCCAATTCGGGGAGCTGTTTTTT
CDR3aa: CASSLTTWTAQFGELFF

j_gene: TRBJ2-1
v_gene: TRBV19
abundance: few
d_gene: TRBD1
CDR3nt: TGTGCCACCCGGCAAAGGACAGGGGTCGACAATGAGCAGTTCTTC
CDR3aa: CATRQRTGVDNEQFF

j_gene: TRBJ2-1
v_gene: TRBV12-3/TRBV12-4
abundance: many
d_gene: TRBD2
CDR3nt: TGTGCCAGCAGCCGCCCGGGACTAGCGGGAGGGATTGAGCAGTTCTTC
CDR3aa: CASSRPGLAGGIEQFF

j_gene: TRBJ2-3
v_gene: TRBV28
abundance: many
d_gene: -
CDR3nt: TGTGCCAGCAGTTTATGGCAGGGAACCACAGATACGCAGTATTTT
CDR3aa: CASSLWQGTTDTQYF

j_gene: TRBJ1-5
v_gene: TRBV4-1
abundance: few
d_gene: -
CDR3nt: TGCGCCAGCAGCAGCCGGGACGGTAATAGCAATCAGCCCCAGCATTTT
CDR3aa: CASSSRDGNSNQPQHF

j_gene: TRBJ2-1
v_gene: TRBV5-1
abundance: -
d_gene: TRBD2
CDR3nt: TGCGCCAGCAGCACAGGGACTAGCGGGATATACAATGAGCAGTTCTTC
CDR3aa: CASSTGTSGIYNEQFF

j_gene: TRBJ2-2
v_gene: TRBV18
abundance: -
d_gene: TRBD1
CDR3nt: TGTGCCAGCTCAACACGGACAGGGGTGGCGACCGGGGAGCTGTTTTTT
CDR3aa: CASSTRTGVATGELFF

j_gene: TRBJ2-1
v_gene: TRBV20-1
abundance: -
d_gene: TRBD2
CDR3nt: TGCAGTGCTGGGACTAGCGGGAGGGCCAAGAAGTTCTTC
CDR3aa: CSAGTSGRAKKFF

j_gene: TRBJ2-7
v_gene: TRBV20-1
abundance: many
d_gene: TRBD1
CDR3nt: TGCAGTGCTACCTCACAGGGGGCGATGGGATACGAGCAGTACTTC
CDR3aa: CSATSQGAMGYEQYF

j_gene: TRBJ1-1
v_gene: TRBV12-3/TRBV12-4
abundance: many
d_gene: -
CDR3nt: TGTGCCAGCAGCTATGGAGTCGAGGGTGAAGCTTTCTTT
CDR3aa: CASSYGVEGEAFF

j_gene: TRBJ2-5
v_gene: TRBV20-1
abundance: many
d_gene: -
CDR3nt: TGCAGTGCCAAGCCGGGCAGGTTCGCATTTAGACAGTACTTC
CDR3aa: CSAKPGRFAFRQYF

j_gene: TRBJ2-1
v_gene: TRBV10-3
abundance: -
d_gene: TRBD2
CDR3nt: TGTGCCATCAGTGAATCTAGCGGGAGTCAAAATGAGCAGTTCTTC
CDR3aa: CAISESSGSQNEQFF

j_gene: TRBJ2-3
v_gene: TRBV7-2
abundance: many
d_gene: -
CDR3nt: TGTGCCAGCAGCTTCGGCCCAGATACGCAGTATTTT
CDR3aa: CASSFGPDTQYF

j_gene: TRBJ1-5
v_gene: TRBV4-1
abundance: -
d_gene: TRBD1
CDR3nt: TGCGCCAGCAGGCCCCGGACAGGGTCTCATAGCAATCAGCCCCAGCATTTT
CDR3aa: CASRPRTGSHSNQPQHF

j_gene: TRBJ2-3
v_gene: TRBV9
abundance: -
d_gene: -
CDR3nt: TGTGCCAGCAGCGTAGGGTTAACAGATACGCAGTATTTT
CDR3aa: CASSVGLTDTQYF

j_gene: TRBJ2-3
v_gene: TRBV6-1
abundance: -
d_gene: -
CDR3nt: TGTGCCAGCAGGCCAAGGGGAGGAACAGATACGCAGTATTTT
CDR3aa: CASRPRGGTDTQYF

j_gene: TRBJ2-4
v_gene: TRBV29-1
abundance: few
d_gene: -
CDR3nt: TGCAGCGTTGAACCCGACAGGAATAACATTCAGTACTTC
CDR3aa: CSVEPDRNNIQYF

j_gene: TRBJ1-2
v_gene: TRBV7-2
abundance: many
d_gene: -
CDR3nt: TGTGCCAGCAGCTTAGACCTTGGAGGGGGCTACACCTTC
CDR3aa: CASSLDLGGGYTF

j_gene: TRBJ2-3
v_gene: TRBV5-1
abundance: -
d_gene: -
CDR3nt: TGCGCCAGCAGCTTTAGGACCCAACCTAGCACAGATACGCAGTATTTT
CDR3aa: CASSFRTQPSTDTQYF

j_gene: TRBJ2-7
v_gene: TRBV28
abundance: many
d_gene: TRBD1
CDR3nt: TGTGCCAGCAGTTTACCGGACAGGGCCCGCTTCGACGAGCAGTACTTC
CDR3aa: CASSLPDRARFDEQYF

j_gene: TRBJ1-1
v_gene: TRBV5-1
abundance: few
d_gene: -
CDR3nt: TGCGCCAGCACCCTAGGGGGAGGAAGGGAAGCTTTCTTT
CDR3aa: CASTLGGGREAFF

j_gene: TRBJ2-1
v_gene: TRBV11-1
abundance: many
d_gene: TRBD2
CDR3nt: TGTGCCAGCACCCAATGGATAGCGGGAGGTTCGGATGAGCAGTTCTTC
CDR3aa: CASTQWIAGGSDEQFF